The 16 T cell receptor beta chains below all came from one sample that was sequenced in a study of blood T cell repertoires in COVID-19. Some clones are missing from TCRdb's copy, which holds only in-frame ones; the method was immunoSEQ multiplex PCR. The sample holds a few hundred thousand clones, more than 70% seen once. Sequenced input: PBMCs or T cells enriched from blood (not recorded which). These receptors were taken from a man younger than 40 who had recovered from COVID-19.

This rearrangement joins TRBV7-2 to TRBJ2-7, with D perhaps matching TRBD2 (6 bases). Germline V gives CDR1 SGHTA, CDR2 FQGNSA. The CDR3 spans 13 residues. Trimming cost V 7 bases and J 0 bases, with 10 bases left between them. The CDR3 region has the DNA TGTGCCAGCACCGCGGGGAGCTCCTACGAGCAGTACTTC. Amino acid sequence: CASTAGSSYEQYF.

The CDR3 loop reads CASSETRGTEAFF. In DNA, the CDR3 is TGCGCCAGCAGTGAGACGAGAGGGACTGAAGCTTTCTTT. This chain connects TRBV10-1 to TRBJ1-1, with D uncertain. The V gene lost 2 bases and the J gene lost 5 bases, with 9 bases spanning the gap. This CDR3 comprises 13 residues. From germline, CDR1 is WNHNN and CDR2 SYGVQD (reference sequence).

The chain employs TRBV20-1 and TRBJ2-5; D is ambiguous. The CDR3 is 11 residues long. The V end was cut by 3 bases, the J end by 0 bases, with 2 bases between. Per the germline V gene, CDR1 is DFQATT and CDR2 is SNEGSKA (reference sequence). The CDR3 DNA reads TGCAGTGCTAGCAACCAAGAGACCCAGTACTTC. It specifies CSASNQETQYF.

V is TRBV9 and J is TRBJ2-3; TRBD2 is a possible D gene (5 bases). The CDR3 length is 13 residues. Germline CDR1 SGDLS, CDR2 YYNGEE. V was pared by 4 bases and J by 6 bases, with 12 bases between. Written as DNA, the CDR3 is TGTGCCAGCAGCCTCGGGGTTAAGGATACGCAGTATTTT. Its translation is CASSLGVKDTQYF.

CDR3 sequence reads: CASSFGREEKLFF. In DNA form, the CDR3 reads TGTGCCAGCAGCTTCGGAAGGGAGGAAAAACTGTTTTTT. The V and J genes are TRBV5-6 and TRBJ1-4; D gene ambiguous. Trimming took 2 bases from V and 8 from J, leaving 10 bases between them. CDR1 and CDR2 (germline): SGHDT, YYEEEE. The CDR3 is 13 amino acids.

The DNA for the CDR3 is TGTGCCAGTAGACAGGGTGGGAAGGGGAGCAATCAGCCCCAGCATTTT. Its protein product is CASRQGGKGSNQPQHF. This rearrangement joins TRBV19 to TRBJ1-5; D is possibly TRBD1 (6 bases). Germline-derived CDR1 and CDR2 are LNHDA and SQIVND (reference sequence). This CDR3 region has 16 residues. V was clipped by 6 bases and J by 1 base, with 16 bases between them. The whole variable domain, remainder taken from reference TRBV19 and TRBJ1-5, is DGGITQSPKYLFRKEGQNVTLSCEQNLNHDAMYWYRQDPGQGLRLIYYSQIVNDFQKGDIAEGYSVSREKKESFPLTVTSAQKNPTAFYLCASRQGGKGSNQPQHFGDGTRLSIL.

This chain joins TRBV3-1 (or the pseudogene TRBV3-2) and TRBJ1-6; 7 bases map to TRBD1. The CDR3 runs to 15 residues. After removal of 2 bases from V and 10 bases from J, the junction contained 8 bases not matched to a gene. Germline V gene data show CDR1 as LGHDT and CDR2 as YNNKEL (reference sequence). The DNA for the CDR3 is TGTGCCAGCAGCCAAATAGTAACAGGGGTATCACCCCTCCACTTT. Translating it yields CASSQIVTGVSPLHF.

The chain is built from TRBV6-1 and TRBJ1-4; D remains ambiguous. Trimming removed 0 bases from V and 10 bases from J, with 3 bases in between. The germline CDR1 and CDR2 sequences are MNHNS and SASEGT. The CDR3 length is 11 residues. Here the CDR3 DNA reads TGTGCCAGCAGTGAAGCGAGAAAACTGTTTTTT. Protein: CASSEARKLFF.

The gene calls are TRBV4-1 and TRBJ2-7; 8 bases line up with TRBD2. The CDR3 contains 15 residues. V dropped 0 bases and J dropped 2; count of bases not matched to a gene: 3. The germline V gene encodes CDR1 MGHRA and CDR2 YSYEKL. CDR3 sequence (DNA): TGCGCCAGCAGCCAAGATACTAGCGGTGCCTACGAGCAGTACTTC. Encoded protein: CASSQDTSGAYEQYF.

The J gene is TRBJ1-1, the V gene TRBV12-3 or TRBV12-4; the D gene is possibly TRBD1 (6 bases). This CDR3 spans 13 amino acids. V was shortened by 5 bases and J by 10 bases, with 17 bases between the two germline ends. CDR3 nucleotides: TGTGCCAGCAGTCTCCAACAGGGTATCAGAGCTTTCTTT. Its translation: CASSLQQGIRAFF.

This clone was seen a handful of times. V and J are TRBV30 and TRBJ1-1, with 8 nucleotides matching TRBD1. This CDR3 comprises 13 residues. In germline, CDR1 is GTSNPN, CDR2 SVGIG (reference sequence). The V gene end was trimmed by 2 bases and the J gene end by 7 bases; junction bases not matched to a gene: 6. The CDR3 spells CAWSSTGGIEAFF. As DNA, the CDR3 is TGTGCCTGGAGTAGCACAGGGGGTATTGAAGCTTTCTTT.

V is TRBV11-2 and J is TRBJ1-2; D perhaps matches TRBD1 (5 bases). Germline assignment: CDR1 SGHAT and CDR2 FQNNGV. The CDR3 runs to 12 residues. V dropped 0 bases and J dropped 7 bases, with 6 bases sitting between them. DNA for the CDR3: TGTGCCAGCAGCTTAGACAGGGCTGGCTACACCTTC. Protein product: CASSLDRAGYTF. Full variable domain (outside the CDR3, taken from reference TRBV11-2 and TRBJ1-2): EAGVAQSPRYKIIEKRQSVAFWCNPISGHATLYWYQQILGQGPKLLIQFQNNGVVDDSQLPKDRFSAERLKGVDSTLKIQPAKLEDSAVYLCASSLDRAGYTFGSGTRLTVV.

This clone was seen once. Mismatch with germline at one junction end may stem from a read error. This chain uses TRBV5-8 with TRBJ1-2; D perhaps matches TRBD1 (6 bases). Germline CDR1 SGHTS, CDR2 YDEGEE. The CDR3 totals 9 residues. Here the CDR3 reads CAIIAGAAF. CDR3 sequence (DNA): TGTGCCATAATAGCAGGGGCCGCCTTC. Full variable domain (missing parts from reference TRBV5-8 and TRBJ1-2): EAGVTQSPTHLIKTRGQQATLRCSPISGHTSVYWYQQALGLGLQFLLWYDEGEERNRGNFPPRFSGRQFPNYSSELNVNALELEDSALYLCAIIAGAAFGSGTRLTVV.

The rearrangement uses TRBV5-1 and TRBJ1-4; D is undetermined. This CDR3 has 15 residues. CDR1 is SGHRS and CDR2 is YFSETQ in the germline V gene. V lost 0 bases, J lost 7 bases, and 13 bases lay in between. The CDR3 region is CASSLGHSVAEKLFF. As DNA, the CDR3 is TGCGCCAGCAGCTTGGGTCATTCAGTGGCTGAAAAACTGTTTTTT.

In this sample, this clone turned up once. V usage is TRBV27 and J usage is TRBJ2-3; 12 nucleotides match TRBD2. Germline V lookup: CDR1 MNHEY, CDR2 SMNVEV (reference sequence). The CDR3 length is 19 residues. V shed 1 base, J shed 1 base, and the junction held 9 bases outside the gene matches. This CDR3 is CASSLYSRTSGAGTDTQYF. The CDR3 bases are TGTGCCAGCAGTTTATACTCCAGGACTAGCGGGGCGGGCACAGATACGCAGTATTTT.

The J gene is TRBJ2-3, the V gene TRBV19, with D possibly matching TRBD1 (6 bases). V lost 6 bases and J 0 bases, leaving 13 bases between the germline ends. The CDR3 contains 15 residues. Germline CDR1 is LNHDA and CDR2 is SQIVND (reference sequence). The CDR3 DNA is TGTGCCAGTAGCAACGGACAGCCTAGCACAGATACGCAGTATTTT. Its protein product is CASSNGQPSTDTQYF.